These 10 T cell receptor beta chains originate from one sample sequenced in a study of blood T cell repertoires in COVID-19. The repertoire was sequenced with immunoSEQ multiplex PCR; TCRdb's copy has only in-frame clones and lacks some. The table lists about 250,000 clones, around 84% of them singletons. The material sequenced was PBMCs or T cells enriched from blood (not recorded which). The receptor source for this set is a woman aged 50 to 60 who had recovered from COVID-19.

The rearrangement joins TRBV28 to TRBJ1-5; 8 bases are shared with TRBD1. From germline, CDR1 is MDHEN and CDR2 SYDVKM. V lost 6 bases and J lost 4; bases outside the gene matches: 11. The CDR3 extends over 16 amino acids. The CDR3 is CASSSLRQGANQPQHF. Here the CDR3 DNA reads TGTGCCAGCAGCTCCCTCCGGCAGGGGGCTAATCAGCCCCAGCATTTT.

A single count supports this clone. The J gene is TRBJ1-5, the V gene TRBV4-1, with no clear D. V shed 5 bases and J shed 0 bases, with 5 bases lying between them. This CDR3 contains 13 residues. The germline gives CDR1 MGHRA, CDR2 YSYEKL. The CDR3 DNA follows: TGCGCCAGCAGCTTCAATAGCAATCAGCCCCAGCATTTT. Protein: CASSFNSNQPQHF.

The rearrangement joins TRBV7-9 to TRBJ2-3, with 8 bases that match TRBD1. The CDR3 sequence is 14 residues long. Looked up from germline, CDR1 is SEHNR and CDR2 is FQNEAQ (reference sequence). The V gene end was trimmed by 5 bases and the J gene end by 4 bases; junction bases not matched to a gene: 5. The chain's CDR3 is CASSPQGASDTQYF. CDR3 nucleotide sequence: TGTGCCAGCAGCCCCCAGGGGGCATCAGATACGCAGTATTTT.

The J gene is TRBJ2-5, the V gene TRBV4-1; D call uncertain. The germline CDR1 and CDR2 sequences are MGHRA and YSYEKL. The CDR3 is 18 residues long. Trimming took 0 bases from V and 3 from J, leaving 20 bases between them. The CDR3 DNA follows: TGCGCCAGCAGCCAAGACATGTCGGCGGTCCGGAAGGAAGAGACCCAGTACTTC. This encodes CASSQDMSAVRKEETQYF.

The V gene is TRBV4-1, the J gene TRBJ2-1, with 9 positions matching TRBD2. The germline V gene encodes CDR1 MGHRA and CDR2 YSYEKL. V dropped 6 bases and J dropped 8; count of bases not matched to a gene: 8. The CDR3 consists of 14 residues. Here the CDR3 reads CASSGVAGEDEQFF. CDR3 bases: TGCGCCAGCAGTGGGGTAGCGGGAGAGGATGAGCAGTTCTTC.

The rearrangement uses TRBV5-1 and TRBJ2-7; weak D call: TRBD1 (5 bases). The CDR3 runs to 15 residues. Per germline, CDR1 SGHRS and CDR2 YFSETQ. V was cut by 4 bases and J by 3 bases, with 17 bases left in between. The CDR3 region is CASSPGHTAHYEQYF. CDR3 bases: TGCGCCAGCAGCCCAGGACACACAGCCCACTACGAGCAGTACTTC.

This chain's CDR3 is CASSQEDTIYF. CDR3 DNA sequence: TGTGCCAGCTCCCAAGAGGACACCATATATTTT. V and J are TRBV18 and TRBJ1-3; no clear D gene. The CDR3 length is 11 residues. Germline loops: CDR1 KGHSH, CDR2 LQKENI. Between the trimmed V and J ends, which lost 6 bases and 8 bases, there was a span of 8 bases.

A few counts support this clone. The J gene is TRBJ2-7, the V gene TRBV7-9, with TRBD1 matching over 8 bases. V lost 4 bases and J lost 8; bases outside the gene matches: 13. Germline CDR1 reads SEHNR; CDR2 reads FQNEAQ (reference sequence). The CDR3 runs 15 residues. In nucleotides, the CDR3 is TGTGCCAGCAGCTCTTCACTACGGTCAGGGGGCAAGCAGTACTTC. It translates to CASSSSLRSGGKQYF.

This sequence joins TRBV6-6 and TRBJ2-7, with TRBD2 matching 8 bases. This CDR3 region has 15 residues. Germline V CDR1 and CDR2: MNHNY, SVGAGI (reference sequence). The junction had 8 bases not matched to a gene; V was cut back by 7 bases and J by 0 bases. CDR3 nucleotides: TGTGCCAGCACCCTGGCACTAGCGGCCTCCTACGAGCAGTACTTC. The encoded protein is CASTLALAASYEQYF.

The V gene is TRBV5-4, the J gene TRBJ1-5, with D uncertain. The CDR3 spans 13 residues. Germline values: CDR1 SGHNT, CDR2 YYREEE (reference sequence). The ends were cut back, 4 bases at V and 7 bases at J, with 12 bases in the middle. The DNA for the CDR3 is TGTGCCAGCAGCCGGGAGTCCGGGCAGCCCCAGCATTTT. Translation gives CASSRESGQPQHF.